This T cell receptor (beta chain) was captured in a study of cytomegalovirus exposure and HLA in healthy donors. Some clones are missing from TCRdb's copy, which holds only in-frame ones; the method was immunoSEQ multiplex PCR. Among about 95,000 clones, less than 85% were seen once, and the ten largest hold around 20%. Study-level results: For most TCR sequences rarity was the rule, although some public TCRs occurred in many donors.

Regarding this clone: Its target is not known.

The source is a man younger than 30 in good health and CMV-seropositive. The source material was PBMCs.

CDR3 nucleotides: TGTGCCAGCAGTTACAGAGCGGGGGGGTCCGGGGAGCTGTTTTTT. It is translated as CASSYRAGGSGELFF. This chain joins TRBV6-5 and TRBJ2-2, with 10 bases lining up with TRBD2. CDR3 length equals 15 residues. Trimming cost V 2 bases and J 6 bases; bases outside gene matches: 3. Germline lookup yields CDR1 MNHEY and CDR2 SVGAGI.